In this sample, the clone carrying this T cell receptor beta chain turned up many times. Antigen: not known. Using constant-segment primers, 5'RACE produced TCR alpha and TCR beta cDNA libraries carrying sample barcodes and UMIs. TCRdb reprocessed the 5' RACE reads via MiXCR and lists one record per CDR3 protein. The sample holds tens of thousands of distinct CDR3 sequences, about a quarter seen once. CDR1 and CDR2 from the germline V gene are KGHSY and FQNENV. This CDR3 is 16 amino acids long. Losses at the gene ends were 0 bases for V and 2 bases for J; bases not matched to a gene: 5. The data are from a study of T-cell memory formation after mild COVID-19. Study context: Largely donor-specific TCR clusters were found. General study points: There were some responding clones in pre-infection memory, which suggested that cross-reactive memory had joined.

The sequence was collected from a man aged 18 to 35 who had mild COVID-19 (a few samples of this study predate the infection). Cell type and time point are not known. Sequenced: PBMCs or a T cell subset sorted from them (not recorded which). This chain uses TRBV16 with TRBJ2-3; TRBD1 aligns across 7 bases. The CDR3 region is CASSQSIGGVTDTQYF. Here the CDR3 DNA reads TGTGCCAGCAGCCAATCCATAGGGGGCGTCACAGATACGCAGTATTTT.